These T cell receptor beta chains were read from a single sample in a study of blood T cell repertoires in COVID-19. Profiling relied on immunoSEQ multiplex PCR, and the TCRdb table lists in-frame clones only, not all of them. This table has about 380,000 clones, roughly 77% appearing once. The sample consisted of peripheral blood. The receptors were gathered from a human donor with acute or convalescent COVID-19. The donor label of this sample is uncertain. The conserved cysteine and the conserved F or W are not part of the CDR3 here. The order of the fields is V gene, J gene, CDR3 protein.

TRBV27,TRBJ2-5,ASRRDSQETQY
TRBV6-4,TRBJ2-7,ARPGLRYEQY
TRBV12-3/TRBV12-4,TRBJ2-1,ATSVRNEQF
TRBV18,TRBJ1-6,ASSPRGMSDNSPLH
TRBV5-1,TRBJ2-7,ASSFGQGNEQY
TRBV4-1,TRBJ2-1,ASSQEGRTSGGNEQF
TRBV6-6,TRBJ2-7,ASSYSGAASYEQY
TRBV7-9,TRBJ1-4,ASSTLGGGPLGTNEKLF
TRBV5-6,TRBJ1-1,ASSRGNTEAF
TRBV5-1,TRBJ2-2,ASSLEGGNTGELF
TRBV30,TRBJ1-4,AWSEHRGQKEKLF
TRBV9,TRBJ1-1,ASSVGGGPPDTEAF
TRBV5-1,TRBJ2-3,ASTLQEWGGPDTQY
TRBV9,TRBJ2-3,ASSEGGPVDTQY
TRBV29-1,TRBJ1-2,SVPGQGGYT
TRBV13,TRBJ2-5,ASSSPEAQETQY
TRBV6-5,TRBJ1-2,ASSYGLNYGYT
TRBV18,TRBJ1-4,ASSNGFDEKLF
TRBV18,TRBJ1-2,ASSPTSNYGYT
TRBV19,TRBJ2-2,ASSNRGEAGELF
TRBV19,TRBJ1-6,ASSMQGARRSPLH
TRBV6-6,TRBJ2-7,ASSIVSPYEQY
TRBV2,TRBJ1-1,ASRVRQSMNTEAF
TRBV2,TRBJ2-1,ASNGEYFNEQF
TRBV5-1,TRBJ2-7,ASSLGRDYEQY
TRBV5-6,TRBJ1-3,ASSLELSGNTIY
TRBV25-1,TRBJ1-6,ASMRAGYNSPLH
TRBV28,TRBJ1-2,ASSIRTKGYT
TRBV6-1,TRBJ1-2,ASSDGQPVYGYT
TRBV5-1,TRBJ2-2,ASSFPTSGNTGELF
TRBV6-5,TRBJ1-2,ASSYISPGVGYGYT
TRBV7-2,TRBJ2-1,ASSGPSAGGPNEQF
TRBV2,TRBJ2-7,ASTPGGIGEQY
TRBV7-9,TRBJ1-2,ASSSAGTLYGYT
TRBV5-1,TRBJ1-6,ASSLAQGQGTSPLH
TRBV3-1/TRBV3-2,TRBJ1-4,ASSQDRGAVNEKLF
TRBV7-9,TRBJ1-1,ASSHITLAEAF
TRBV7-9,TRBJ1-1,ASSYRNTEAF
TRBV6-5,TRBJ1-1,ASSRLRSTEAF
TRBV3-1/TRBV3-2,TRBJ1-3,ASSKLLSGNTIY
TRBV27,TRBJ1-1,ASRFGGSNTEAF
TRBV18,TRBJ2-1,ASSLTSGSSDEQF
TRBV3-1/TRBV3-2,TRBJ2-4,ASSQRQGTPGIAKNIQY
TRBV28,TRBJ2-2,ATGPAGGTGELF
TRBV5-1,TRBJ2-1,ASSPGTGDDEQF
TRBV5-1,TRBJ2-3,ASSPGLPTDTQY
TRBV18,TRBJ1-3,ASSPRGQGRHTIY
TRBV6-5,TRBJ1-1,ASSYSRVTDTEAF
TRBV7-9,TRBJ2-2,ASSSRDRGLDSSTGELF
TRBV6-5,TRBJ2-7,ASSQQGGSYEQY
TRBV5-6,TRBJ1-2,ASSPIDRGPNYGYT